The T cell receptor (beta chain) described here comes from a study of blood T cell repertoires in COVID-19. Study in general: The samples span acute and convalescent COVID-19 from the United States, Italy and Spain.

V lost 5 bases, J lost 4 bases, and 19 bases lay in between. CDR3 length: 16 residues. The germline gives CDR1 PRHDT, CDR2 FYEKMQ (reference sequence). How the authors handled the data: For nucleated cells, counts were estimated from reference gene primer amplification. Profiled with immunoSEQ multiplex PCR; TCRdb holds only in-frame clones, not every one. That table is the source of V, J and clone size, and D and trimming were worked out from the DNA. The sample includes approximately 250,000 clones, approximately 86% of them seen just once. This receptor was taken from a man between 40 and 49 years old with active or convalescent COVID-19. The V gene is TRBV13, the J gene TRBJ2-3, with D possibly being TRBD2 (6 bases). Sequencing used peripheral blood. DNA of the CDR3: TGTGCCAGCAGCATGAGACGGGTTGGGGGGTCAGATACGCAGTATTTT. Protein product: CASSMRRVGGSDTQYF.